This paragraph reports one TCR beta chain. Its antigen remains unknown. The study ran its PCR with 60 Vbeta and 13 Jbeta primers. The assay was immunoSEQ multiplex PCR, and TCRdb's table has in-frame clones only and misses some. The repertoire holds under 200,000 clones, approximately 88% seen once, with 0.38% in the top ten. This record comes from a study of cytomegalovirus exposure and HLA in healthy donors. Findings and caveats of the study: Common viral pathogens (according to a later analysis) appeared linked to several of the most significant clusters. Serostatus for CMV was the only available immune exposure information. One variant, a missense change in DCLRE1C, was linked in a later analysis to TCR beta V- and J-gene trimming. Overall, around 160 TCR beta chains were annotated as cytomegalovirus-associated.

The CDR3 is 16 residues long. The germline V and J ends were trimmed by 3 bases and 8 bases, with 20 bases remaining between them. Looked up from germline, CDR1 is SEHNR and CDR2 is FQNEAQ (reference sequence). Sequenced: PBMCs. V usage is TRBV7-9 and J usage is TRBJ2-1, with D possibly matching TRBD2 (6 bases). The clonotype originates from a boy aged 2 to 9 in good health and CMV-seronegative. The CDR3, as DNA: TGTGCCAGCAGCTTTGATTGGGCTAGCTCGGGAGATGAGCAGTTCTTC. Its translation: CASSFDWASSGDEQFF. Together with reference TRBV7-9 and TRBJ2-1, the CDR3 gives the full variable domain: DTGVSQNPRHKITKRGQNVTFRCDPISEHNRLYWYRQTLGQGPEFLTYFQNEAQLEKSRLLSDRFSAERPKGSFSTLEIQRTEQGDSAMYLCASSFDWASSGDEQFFGPGTRLTVL.